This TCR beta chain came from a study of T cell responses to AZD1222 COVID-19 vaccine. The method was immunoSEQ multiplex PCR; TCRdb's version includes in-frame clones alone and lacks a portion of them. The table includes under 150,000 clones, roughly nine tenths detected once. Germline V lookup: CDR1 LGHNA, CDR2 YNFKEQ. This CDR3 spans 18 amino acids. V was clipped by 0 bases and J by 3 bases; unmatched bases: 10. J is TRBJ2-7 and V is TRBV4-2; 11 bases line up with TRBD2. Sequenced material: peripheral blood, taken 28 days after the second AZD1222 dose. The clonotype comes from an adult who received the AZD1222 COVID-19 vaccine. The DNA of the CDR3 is TGTGCCAGCAGCCAAGATTTGATACGACTAGCGGGACACTACGAGCAGTACTTC. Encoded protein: CASSQDLIRLAGHYEQYF.